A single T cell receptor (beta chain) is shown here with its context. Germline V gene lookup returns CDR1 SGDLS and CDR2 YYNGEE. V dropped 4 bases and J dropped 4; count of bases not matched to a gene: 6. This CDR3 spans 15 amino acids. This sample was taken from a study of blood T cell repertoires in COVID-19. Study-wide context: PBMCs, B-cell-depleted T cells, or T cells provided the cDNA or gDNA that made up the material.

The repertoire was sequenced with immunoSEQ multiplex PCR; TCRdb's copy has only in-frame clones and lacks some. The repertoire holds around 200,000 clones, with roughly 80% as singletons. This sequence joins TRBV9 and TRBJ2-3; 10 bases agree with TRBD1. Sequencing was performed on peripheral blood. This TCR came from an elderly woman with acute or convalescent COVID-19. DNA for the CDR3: TGTGCCAGCAGCCCGCGACAGGGGGCTTCAGATACGCAGTATTTT. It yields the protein CASSPRQGASDTQYF.